This T cell receptor beta chain originates from a study of T cell repertoires in cytomegalovirus infection. In the study overall: Public TCR beta signatures were indicative of both CMV infection and a matching HLA type.

This clonotype was detected a few times. The antigen is unknown. Whole-study results and caveats: Carriers of CMV plus the relevant HLA were identified by cumulative public TCR beta family frequency. Dominating the ex vivo response were HLA-C-restricted CMV-specific TCR beta clonotypes.

TCRdb processed the reads anew with MiXCR; each CDR3 protein has one entry. The profile shows about 890,000 distinct CDR3 sequences, around 32% of them singletons. The CDR3 runs 13 residues. V lost 8 bases and J lost 4, with 14 bases in between. CDR1 and CDR2 from the germline V gene are SGHVS and FNYEAQ. The chain employs TRBV7-6 and TRBJ1-1; possibly TRBD1 for D (6 bases). This clonotype was sampled from a human donor in good health (CMV status not recorded). Some clones in this sample may be carry-over from other donors' samples. The sample was cultured CD8+ T cells from PBMCs, taken from culture after CMV antigen stimulation. The CDR3 spells CASLGGSGTEAFF. Written as DNA, the CDR3 is TGTGCCAGCCTGGGGGGCAGCGGCACTGAAGCTTTCTTT. Filled out from reference TRBV7-6 and TRBJ1-1, the complete variable domain reads GAGVSQSPRYKVTKRGQDVALRCDPISGHVSLYWYRQALGQGPEFLTYFNYEAQQDKSGLPNDRFSAERPEGSISTLTIQRTEQRDSAMYRCASLGGSGTEAFFGQGTRLTVV.